This T cell receptor beta chain was sequenced in a study of T cell responses to AZD1222 COVID-19 vaccine. The wider study: Timing groups of about 4 and about 12 weeks for second doses were pooled. Study-wide findings and caveats: Females outnumbered males among donors, who were mostly white British; clonal diversity was possibly underestimated.

Clones were sequenced by immunoSEQ multiplex PCR, and TCRdb holds only the in-frame ones, with some missing. The table includes about 140,000 clones, about nine tenths detected once. The CDR3 is made up of 14 amino acids. Trimming removed 1 base at V and 10 bases at J, with 11 bases between. CDR1 and CDR2 (germline): SGHNT, YENEEA. A single count supports this clone. Its antigen is not identified. Sequencing used peripheral blood, obtained on day 0 of AZD1222 vaccination. The chain has TRBV11-3 and TRBJ1-6, with D unresolved. The source is an adult in good health. The CDR3 bases are TGTGCCAGCAGCTTAGTGGACGACTCCTCACCCCTCCACTTT. Amino acids: CASSLVDDSSPLHF.